This T cell receptor beta chain was sequenced in a study of T-cell reconstitution after alpha-beta-depleted transplantation in children. Turning to this clonotype: The antigen remains undetermined.

As it was prepared, the TCRbeta library received unique molecular identifiers. TCRdb ran MiXCR on the PCR reads and lists one entry per CDR3 protein. The table includes more than 500,000 distinct CDR3 sequences, around 10% detected once. Study results and limitations: Surviving recipient T cells and thymic progenitors produced the high day-60 TCRbeta diversity seen in some patients. Diversity and T-cell counts at one year after transplant derived mostly from new T cells. Expanded clones from the graft, numbering several hundred, reportedly supplied alpha-beta T cells about two months after transplant.

Germline CDR1 reads SQVTM; CDR2 reads ANQGSEA. The CDR3 has 15 amino acids. Between the trimmed V and J ends, which lost 0 bases and 0 bases, there was a span of 12 bases. This receptor was identified in a female patient aged 2-10 years who had a stem cell transplant for aplastic anemia, so the T cells may come from the graft donor. This specimen consisted of PBMCs, mostly from graft donor cells, obtained 180 days after TCRalphabeta/CD19-depleted stem cell transplant. J is TRBJ2-7 and V is TRBV29-1; D uncertain. The CDR3 DNA sequence: TGCAGCGTTGAAGATTCACCGGGTTCCTCCTACGAGCAGTACTTC. It yields the protein CSVEDSPGSSYEQYF.